Presented here are 10 T cell receptor beta chains from one specimen sequenced in a study of T cell clonality in common variable immunodeficiency. TCRdb's table, derived via immunoSEQ multiplex PCR, lists solely in-frame clones and lacks some. This record lists over 15,000 clones, none seen once only, and the top ten clones contain over 12%. No cognate antigen is known for these TCRs. Study-wide points: Common variable immunodeficiency TCR beta sequences reportedly had fewer deletions and N-nucleotide insertions.

Sequencing used peripheral blood mononuclear cells. The origin of the receptors is a human donor with common variable immunodeficiency.

This clone is medium-sized within its sample. The CDR3 extends 3 residues past the end of the read, so its final part is completed from the germline J gene. The chain couples TRBV30 to TRBJ1-1; no firm D call. The V gene's germline CDR1 is GTSNPN and CDR2 SVGIG (reference sequence). The CDR3 extends over 12 amino acids. The V and J ends lost 4 bases and 1 base respectively, with 7 bases between them. The sequenced CDR3 bases are TGTGCCTGGACCAACTGGAACACTGAA. Translated, it gives CAWTNWNTE. The entire CDR3 reads CAWTNWNTEAFF.

This clone was counted between two and nine times. The read ends 3 residues shy of where the CDR3 ends; the end is completed using the germline J gene. The genes are TRBV16 and TRBJ1-3; D is uncertain. This CDR3 spans 16 amino acids. V lost 4 bases, J lost 4 bases, and 17 bases lay in between. Germline V gives CDR1 KGHSY, CDR2 FQNENV. CDR3 bases read: TGTGCCAGCAGCCTTGAAGGCAATCTGAAAGGAAACACC. Encoded protein: CASSLEGNLKGNT. The whole CDR3 sequence reads CASSLEGNLKGNTIYF.

This clone was counted only a few times. The read terminates 3 residues before the CDR3 end, so the remaining end is supplied by the germline J gene. The rearrangement joins TRBV7-9 to TRBJ2-7, with TRBD1 identical over 8 bases. Trimming took 5 bases from V and 2 from J; bases not matched to a gene: 2. The germline V gene has CDR1 SEHNR and CDR2 FQNEAQ (reference sequence). The CDR3 length is 13 residues. The CDR3: CASSGQGTYEQYF. The part of the CDR3 DNA that was read is TGTGCCAGCAGCGGACAGGGTACCTACGAG.

Comments on this clone: The read ends 3 residues before the CDR3 terminus; that terminus is restored from the germline J gene. The chain combines TRBV7-2 with TRBJ2-7; D unclear. The CDR3 has 12 amino acids. In germline, CDR1 is SGHTA, CDR2 FQGNSA. The germline V and J ends were trimmed by 3 bases and 3 bases, with 6 bases remaining between them. Incomplete CDR3 DNA: TGTGCCAGCAGCTTTCGACTCTACGAG. This translates into CASSFRLYE. The whole CDR3 sequence reads CASSFRLYEQYF.

This clone was found a few times. The read ends 3 residues before the CDR3 terminus; that terminus is restored from the germline J gene. The rearrangement joins TRBV19 to TRBJ1-2, with 7 positions matching TRBD1. V lost 10 bases to trimming and J lost 5 bases; unmatched junction nucleotides: 10. Per germline, CDR1 LNHDA and CDR2 SQIVND (reference sequence). This CDR3 has 13 residues. The CDR3 sequence: CATSRQGDYGYTF. The CDR3 DNA, read in part, is TGTGCCACCAGCCGACAGGGCGATTATGGC.

On this clone itself: The missing CDR3 end, 3 residues past where the read stops, is filled in from the germline J gene. The gene calls are TRBV2 and TRBJ1-1; no definite D call. Per the germline V gene, CDR1 is SNHLY and CDR2 is FYNNEI. The CDR3 totals 14 residues. The V gene lost 5 bases and the J gene lost 1 base, with 11 bases spanning the gap. Incomplete CDR3 DNA: TGTGCCAGCAGTCCCTCCTCTCGGAACACTGAA. It yields the protein CASSPSSRNTE. The complete CDR3 protein is CASSPSSRNTEAFF.

This clone showed up just a few times. At one of its ends the junction is not consistent with the germline gene, which may arise from a read error. The CDR3 end is not reached by the read, which stops 3 residues before it; the germline J gene fills it in. The rearrangement uses TRBV7-7 and TRBJ2-7, with no clear D. The CDR3 is 13 amino acids. CDR1 and CDR2 (germline): SSHAT, FNYEAQ (reference sequence). The CDR3 DNA, read in part, is TGTGCTAGCAGCTTAGAGCCCGGCTACGAG. Protein sequence: CASSLEPGYE. The whole CDR3 reads CASSLEPGYEQYF.

There are a few counts of this clone. With the read ending 3 residues before the CDR3 end, the germline J gene is used to fill in that end. This chain links TRBV6-2 or TRBV6-3 with TRBJ2-7, with 13 bases aligning to TRBD2. Germline lookup yields CDR1 MNHEY and CDR2 SVGEGT. Trimming took 2 bases from V and 3 from J; bases not matched to a gene: 7. The CDR3 contains 17 residues. This CDR3 is CASSYPLAGGIDYEQYF. The CDR3 DNA, read in part, is TGTGCCAGCAGTTACCCACTAGCGGGGGGGATCGACTACGAG.

Points on this clone: From the germline J gene comes the end of the CDR3, since the read stops 3 residues before it. This sequence joins TRBV7-2 and TRBJ2-5; TRBD2 matches at 8 bases. Germline V gene lookup returns CDR1 SGHTA and CDR2 FQGNSA. V shed 5 bases and J 5 bases; nucleotides not matched to a gene: 10. This CDR3 is built from 15 residues. Incomplete CDR3 DNA: TGTGCCAGCAGCAGTCCGGGACTAGTGAGGGAGACC. This encodes CASSSPGLVRET. The full CDR3 protein reads CASSSPGLVRETQYF.

CDR3 amino acids: CASMSGVVSYNSPLHF. The CDR3 bases that were read are TGTGCCAGTATGTCAGGGGTGGTATCCTATAATTCACCC. The gene calls are TRBV19 and TRBJ1-6, with a possible D match to TRBD1 (6 bases). The read stops 3 residues short of the end of the CDR3; the missing end is completed from the germline J gene. Germline values: CDR1 LNHDA, CDR2 SQIVND (reference sequence). V was shortened by 7 bases and J by 1 base, with 14 bases between the two germline ends. The CDR3 contains 16 residues.